This T cell receptor (beta chain) was sequenced for a study of cytomegalovirus exposure and HLA in healthy donors. PCR used 60 Vbeta primers and 13 Jbeta primers. TCRdb's table, derived via immunoSEQ multiplex PCR, lists solely in-frame clones and lacks some. The table lists 85,000 to 100,000 clones, under 85% of them singletons. Trimming shortened V by 3 bases and J by 4 bases, and 13 bases separated the two germline ends. Looked up from germline, CDR1 is SGHRS and CDR2 is YFSETQ. This CDR3 has 14 amino acids. The genes are TRBV5-1 and TRBJ1-2; no reliable D call. Sequencing was done on a sample of PBMCs. This receptor was obtained from a man aged 50-59 years in good health and CMV-seropositive. This CDR3 reads CASSSLGESYGYTF. The CDR3 nucleotides read TGCGCCAGCAGCTCCCTGGGCGAGAGCTATGGCTACACCTTC.